This TCR beta chain was recovered during a study of early T cells in non-severe SARS-CoV-2 infection. Study context: It was bulk RNA from unsorted whole blood that was sequenced, and the chains were unpaired.

Study-level results: Database matching using VDJdb favored anti-spike CD8 responses, with private and CD4 specificities left missing.

The sample holds a few counts of this clonotype. Its antigen is undetermined. This CDR3 is built from 10 residues. Individual cDNA molecules received unique molecular identifiers during library preparation. TCRdb re-derived calls from the 5' RACE reads in MiXCR, one entry per CDR3 protein. The data contain about 62,000 distinct CDR3 sequences, approximately 10% of them seen just once; the ten biggest clones take up 1.2%. The TCR was taken from an adult who was a healthcare worker with PCR-confirmed SARS-CoV-2 infection or an uninfected control (not recorded which). The sample comprised whole blood. This chain connects TRBV21-1 to TRBJ1-5; TRBD1, as called in the table, went unchecked against the DNA. TRBV21-1 is marked as a pseudogene. The chain's CDR3 is CAYGGQPQHF. The CDR3, as DNA: TGTGCTTATGGGGGTCAGCCCCAGCATTTT.